Following are 4 T cell receptor beta chains from one sample sequenced in a study of CD8+ T cells in alopecia areata. TCR sequencing used cDNA made by reverse transcription of extracted RNA. Some clones are missing from TCRdb's copy, which holds only in-frame ones; the method was immunoSEQ multiplex PCR. The profile covers 180,000 or so clones, with approximately 49% appearing a single time and about 9.4% taken by the ten largest. Treatment defined: oral pan-JAK inhibitor, 5-10 mg twice daily. Sequences were derived from CD8+ T cells sorted from blood, sampled at week 52, from a patient treated with tofacitinib. Every receptor here comes from a human donor with alopecia areata.

This clone was counted only a few times. This sequence joins TRBV6-1 and TRBJ1-5; D ambiguous. CDR1 and CDR2 (germline): MNHNS, SASEGT. This CDR3 is 12 amino acids long. Trimming cost V 6 bases and J 1 base, with 4 bases left between them. CDR3 loop: CASRASNQPQHF. Written as DNA, the CDR3 is TGTGCCAGCAGGGCAAGCAATCAGCCCCAGCATTTT.

CDR3 sequence reads: CASSPRAGDRAYEQYF. The CDR3 coding sequence is TGTGCCAGCAGCCCCCGGGCGGGGGACAGGGCCTACGAGCAGTACTTC. The gene calls are TRBV13 and TRBJ2-7; 9 nucleotides align to TRBD1. The CDR3 runs to 16 residues. The germline V gene has CDR1 PRHDT and CDR2 FYEKMQ (reference sequence). With 5 bases clipped from V and 2 bases from J, the junction kept 10 bases outside the gene matches.

V and J are TRBV25-1 and TRBJ1-6; 11 bases are a match to TRBD1. The CDR3 consists of 13 residues. Germline V CDR1 and CDR2: MGHDK, SYGVNS. Unmatched junction bases numbered 6, after V lost 6 bases and J lost 14 bases. CDR3 in DNA: TGTGCCAGCAGCGGGACAGGGGGTTTTACCCTCCACTTT. This translates into CASSGTGGFTLHF.

This clone turned up a few times. This chain connects TRBV5-6 to TRBJ2-5; D perhaps matches TRBD2 (6 bases). The CDR3 runs 14 residues. Trimming cost V 4 bases and J 1 base, with 11 bases left between them. CDR1 and CDR2 (germline): SGHDT, YYEEEE. The chain's CDR3 is CASSPTSSQETQYF. The CDR3 bases are TGTGCCAGCAGCCCCACTAGCTCCCAAGAGACCCAGTACTTC.